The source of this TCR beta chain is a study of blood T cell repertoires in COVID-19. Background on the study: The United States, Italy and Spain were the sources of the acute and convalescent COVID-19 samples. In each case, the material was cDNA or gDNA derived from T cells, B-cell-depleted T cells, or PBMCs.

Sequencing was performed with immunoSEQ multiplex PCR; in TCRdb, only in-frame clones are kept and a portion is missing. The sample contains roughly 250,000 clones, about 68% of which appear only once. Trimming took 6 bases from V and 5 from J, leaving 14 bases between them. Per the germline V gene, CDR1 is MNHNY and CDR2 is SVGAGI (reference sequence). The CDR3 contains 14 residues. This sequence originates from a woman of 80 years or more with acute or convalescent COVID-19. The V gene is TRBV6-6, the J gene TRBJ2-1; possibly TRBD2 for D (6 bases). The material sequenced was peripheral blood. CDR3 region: CASRSGSGDNEQFF. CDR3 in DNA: TGTGCCAGCAGATCGGGGTCGGGGGACAATGAGCAGTTCTTC.